What follows is one T cell receptor (beta chain) and its context. The assay was immunoSEQ multiplex PCR, and TCRdb's table has in-frame clones only and misses some. The table has 300,000 to 350,000 clones, 90% seen once. This specimen comes from a study of blood T cell repertoires in COVID-19. Across the whole study: From the United States, Italy and Spain came samples of acute and convalescent COVID-19.

Participants were aged about 18 to 95 years, lived in under 30 US areas, and enrolled virtually. The study assigned cohorts using participant-reported clinical history. CDR1 and CDR2 (germline): MNHEY, SMNVEV (reference sequence). This CDR3 is built from 15 residues. V lost 0 bases and J 0 bases, leaving 8 bases between the germline ends. Source material: PBMCs or T cells enriched from blood (not recorded which). The TCR sequence derives from a woman under 30 with acute COVID-19. The rearrangement uses TRBV27 and TRBJ1-2; perhaps TRBD1 as D (5 bases). The CDR3 DNA reads as TGTGCCAGCAGTTTATCAGGGGCGACTAACTATGGCTACACCTTC. Translation: CASSLSGATNYGYTF.